The 25 T cell receptor beta chains listed next were all sequenced from one sample in a study of identical twins. TCRdb re-called the 5' RACE reads through MiXCR, storing one row per CDR3 protein. The table records more than 1.5 million distinct CDR3 sequences, under 35% of them present only once. The sequencing input was cord blood. All receptors derive from a newborn girl in good health.

The chain links TRBV3-1 to TRBJ2-7, with TRBD2 matching over 10 bases. There are 20 residues in the CDR3. V trimming: 4 bases; J trimming: 7 bases; junction bases outside the gene matches: 25. Looked up from germline, CDR1 is LGHDT and CDR2 is YNNKEL (reference sequence). Here the CDR3 reads CASSPSPFRDPSGSLNEQYF. CDR3 nucleotides: TGTGCCAGCAGCCCTTCCCCTTTTCGGGATCCTAGCGGGAGTCTGAATGAGCAGTACTTC.

With regard to this clonotype: The junction departs from germline at one end; a sequencing error may be responsible. The chain joins TRBV2 to TRBJ2-1; a possible D gene is TRBD1 (6 bases). This CDR3 has 15 residues. Germline V gene lookup returns CDR1 SNHLY and CDR2 FYNNEI. This CDR3 reads CARHQGWSSYSEQFF. The CDR3 DNA sequence: TGTGCCAGGCATCAGGGGTGGAGCTCCTACAGTGAGCAGTTCTTC.

This chain links TRBV7-9 with TRBJ2-7; 10 nucleotides agree with TRBD2. The CDR3 loop spans 17 amino acids. Germline V gene lookup returns CDR1 SEHNR and CDR2 FQNEAQ (reference sequence). With 3 bases clipped from V and 7 bases from J, the junction kept 15 bases outside the gene matches. This CDR3 is CASSFGTSDSVRNEQYF. DNA of the CDR3: TGTGCCAGCAGCTTCGGGACTAGCGACTCAGTGCGCAATGAGCAGTACTTC.

The chain joins TRBV6-1 to TRBJ1-4, with 9 bases matching TRBD1. The CDR3 has 16 residues. Germline V CDR1 and CDR2: MNHNS, SASEGT. Germline trimming cut 1 base from V and 8 bases from J; bases unmatched to any gene: 8. CDR3 bases: TGTGCCAGCAGTGAAGTATTGGGGACAGGGAGCGAAAAACTGTTTTTT. Protein sequence: CASSEVLGTGSEKLFF.

The CDR3 is CATLAGVSYNEQYF. The CDR3, as DNA: TGTGCCACATTAGCGGGAGTCTCCTACAATGAGCAGTACTTC. J is TRBJ2-1 and V is TRBV10-3, with TRBD2 matching 9 bases. The end of the DNA is better explained by TRBJ2-7, so the J call may be wrong. Germline loops: CDR1 ENHRY, CDR2 SYGVKD. The CDR3 spans 14 residues.

This clonotype has just a few counts. The rearrangement links TRBV27 to TRBJ2-2; D is possibly TRBD2 (7 bases). V lost 6 bases and J 0 bases, leaving 14 bases between the germline ends. CDR1 is MNHEY and CDR2 is SMNVEV in the germline V gene (reference sequence). The CDR3 totals 16 residues. The CDR3 nucleotides read TGTGCCAGCAGAATTTCGGGGGGCTCGAACACCGGGGAGCTGTTTTTT. It translates to CASRISGGSNTGELFF.

This clonotype came up a few times. The chain links TRBV9 to TRBJ1-2; no clear D gene. Germline V lookup: CDR1 SGDLS, CDR2 YYNGEE. The CDR3 spans 15 residues. V dropped 1 base and J dropped 2 bases, with 12 bases sitting between them. CDR3 region: CASSVTWTDNYGYTF. The CDR3 bases are TGTGCCAGCAGCGTAACGTGGACGGACAACTATGGCTACACCTTC.

The rearrangement links TRBV28 to TRBJ2-3, with TRBD1 identical over 7 bases. J gave up 8 bases and V 5 bases, and 16 bases lay outside the gene matches. Germline assignment: CDR1 MDHEN and CDR2 SYDVKM. The CDR3 sequence is 16 residues long. This CDR3 reads CASSLQSRDSGGTQYF. CDR3 nucleotide sequence: TGTGCCAGCAGTCTCCAAAGCCGGGACAGTGGAGGTACGCAGTATTTT.

The chain links TRBV7-2 to TRBJ2-5; possible D gene TRBD2, 5 bases. The CDR3 is 13 residues long. Germline V gene data show CDR1 as SGHTA and CDR2 as FQGNSA. The germline V and J ends were trimmed by 5 bases and 11 bases, with 18 bases remaining between them. The CDR3 DNA sequence: TGTGCCAGCAGCGCCGGACTGGTCGAAAAGCAGTACTTC. This translates into CASSAGLVEKQYF.

The chain recombines TRBV10-3 with TRBJ2-5, with 9 bases lining up with TRBD2. J gave up 11 bases and V 7 bases, and 14 bases lay outside the gene matches. The length of the CDR3 is 14 residues. In germline, CDR1 is ENHRY, CDR2 SYGVKD. CDR3 coding DNA: TGTGCCATCAAAAGCGGGAGGTCTTACAATGAGCAGTACTTC. This encodes CAIKSGRSYNEQYF.

V is TRBV7-2 and J is TRBJ1-4; 8 nucleotides align to TRBD1. The V gene end was trimmed by 3 bases and the J gene end by 5 bases; junction bases not matched to a gene: 5. This CDR3 is built from 15 residues. Germline CDR1 SGHTA, CDR2 FQGNSA. CDR3 coding DNA: TGTGCCAGCAGCTTTAAGACAGGGGCAAATGAAAAACTGTTTTTT. Its translation is CASSFKTGANEKLFF. Full variable domain (rest looked up from reference TRBV7-2 and TRBJ1-4): GAGVSQSPSNKVTEKGKDVELRCDPISGHTALYWYRQSLGQGLEFLIYFQGNSAPDKSGLPSDRFSAERTGGSVSTLTIQRTQQEDSAVYLCASSFKTGANEKLFFGSGTQLSVL.

This clonotype was counted only a few times. The chain uses TRBV20-1 and TRBJ1-5; D is undetermined. This CDR3 comprises 14 residues. The germline CDR1 and CDR2 sequences are DFQATT and SNEGSKA (reference sequence). The germline V and J ends were trimmed by 1 base and 5 bases, with 12 bases remaining between them. The CDR3, as DNA: TGCAGTGCTAGAGTGGGCACCCTGGATCAGCCCCAGCATTTT. As protein: CSARVGTLDQPQHF.

The chain carries TRBV7-8 and TRBJ2-7; D remains unclear. Per the germline V gene, CDR1 is SGHVS and CDR2 is FQNEAQ. Between the trimmed V and J ends, which lost 0 bases and 7 bases, there was a span of 13 bases. The CDR3 contains 14 residues. The CDR3 region has the DNA TGTGCCAGCAGCTTAGCTTCGACTGCGCGTGAGCAGTACTTC. It specifies CASSLASTAREQYF.

The CDR3 region is CASSEAGGQGPDTQYF. For the CDR3, the DNA is TGTGCCAGCAGTGAAGCGGGGGGACAGGGTCCAGATACGCAGTATTTT. The chain employs TRBV6-1 and TRBJ2-3, with TRBD1 matching 9 bases. V was pared by 0 bases and J by 4 bases, with 5 bases of the junction left unmatched. This CDR3 comprises 16 residues. Germline-derived CDR1 and CDR2 are MNHNS and SASEGT.

The V and J genes are TRBV5-4 and TRBJ2-1; the D is unclear. Germline CDR1 SGHNT, CDR2 YYREEE (reference sequence). CDR3 length: 15 residues. V shed 4 bases and J shed 6 bases, with 17 bases lying between them. CDR3 bases: TGTGCCAGCAGCCCTAATCCGGTCGCCATCAATGAGCAGTTCTTC. Translation gives CASSPNPVAINEQFF.

The chain employs TRBV21-1 and TRBJ2-7; the DNA was not compared with TRBD2, the D call given in the table. TRBV21-1 is assigned pseudogene status. The CDR3 length is 17 residues. This chain's CDR3 is CASSKRPLADKTYEQYF. The CDR3 DNA sequence: TGTGCCAGCAGCAAAAGGCCGTTAGCGGATAAGACGTACGAGCAGTACTTC.

This chain joins TRBV19 and TRBJ2-5; a weak D match, TRBD1 (5 bases). In germline, CDR1 is LNHDA, CDR2 SQIVND (reference sequence). The CDR3 loop spans 13 amino acids. The V end was cut by 1 base, the J end by 5 bases, with 8 bases between. CDR3 sequence (DNA): TGTGCCAGTAGTATAGCCAACAGGGAGACCCAGTACTTC. It translates to CASSIANRETQYF.

The chain is built from TRBV30 and TRBJ2-1; 9 nucleotides agree with TRBD2. The CDR3 has 13 amino acids. V lost 7 bases, J lost 8 bases, and 9 bases stayed unmatched. Germline assignment: CDR1 GTSNPN and CDR2 SVGIG (reference sequence). The CDR3 spells CALRAGLAYEQFF. Here the CDR3 DNA reads TGTGCCTTGAGGGCGGGACTAGCATATGAGCAGTTCTTC.

The chain has TRBV24-1 and TRBJ2-2, with D perhaps being TRBD1 or TRBD2 (5 bases each). CDR1 is KGHDR, CDR2 SFDVKD, per germline. The CDR3 is 15 amino acids. The ends were cut back, 12 bases at V and 0 bases at J, with 16 bases in the middle. The CDR3 is CAAQGTYANTGELFF. The CDR3 bases are TGTGCCGCCCAAGGGACCTACGCGAACACCGGGGAGCTGTTTTTT.

This clonotype has a handful of counts. The chain couples TRBV18 to TRBJ2-5; D remains unclear. The CDR3 contains 13 residues. CDR1 and CDR2 (germline): KGHSH, LQKENI. With 3 bases removed from V and 4 bases from J, the gap between germline ends came to 9 bases. CDR3 DNA sequence: TGTGCCAGCTCACCGCGTCCCCCAGAGACCCAGTACTTC. It encodes CASSPRPPETQYF.

The chain couples TRBV5-5 to TRBJ2-1; TRBD1 might be the D (6 bases). V lost 4 bases to trimming and J lost 6 bases, with 14 bases between them. The CDR3 is made up of 14 amino acids. Germline V gene lookup returns CDR1 SGHKS and CDR2 YYEKEE (reference sequence). The DNA for the CDR3 is TGTGCCAGCAGCCCCTCCGGACAGTCCAATGAGCAGTTCTTC. Amino acid sequence: CASSPSGQSNEQFF.

In DNA form, the CDR3 reads TGTGCCAGCAGCGTAGGAGTGGGACTAGCGAAAGGCTTTGGGGCAGATACGCAGTATTTT. This sequence encodes CASSVGVGLAKGFGADTQYF. This chain uses TRBV9 with TRBJ2-3, with TRBD2 matching 10 bases. The V gene end was trimmed by 0 bases and the J gene end by 4 bases; junction bases not matched to a gene: 17. CDR1 SGDLS and CDR2 YYNGEE come from the germline V gene. The CDR3 consists of 20 residues.

This clonotype turned up a few times. CDR3 nucleotides: TGTGCCAGCACCCAACCGACAGGGTTTGCCCTCGGGAGGAAAAGAGCTAACTATGGCTACACCTTC. This translates into CASTQPTGFALGRKRANYGYTF. The chain links TRBV6-1 to TRBJ1-2, with 7 bases identical to TRBD1. CDR1 is MNHNS, CDR2 SASEGT, per germline. The J segment lost 0 bases and the V segment lost 7 bases, leaving 29 bases of the junction unmatched. The CDR3 contains 22 residues.

This clonotype was recorded a few times. The chain has TRBV6-5 and TRBJ1-5; perhaps TRBD1 as D (5 bases). The CDR3 totals 15 residues. Deletions cut 0 bases from V and 6 bases from J, with 12 bases between. The germline V gene has CDR1 MNHEY and CDR2 SVGAGI. CDR3 amino acids: CASSYSGRASQPQHF. CDR3 DNA: TGTGCCAGCAGTTACTCAGGCAGGGCCTCTCAGCCCCAGCATTTT.

The V and J genes are TRBV2 and TRBJ1-2, with D perhaps matching TRBD1 (5 bases). CDR1 is SNHLY and CDR2 is FYNNEI in the germline V gene. V was pared by 6 bases and J by 4 bases, with 15 bases between. The CDR3 sequence is 14 residues long. The CDR3 loop reads CASRTAGTAYGYTF. CDR3 coding DNA: TGTGCCAGCAGGACCGCCGGGACGGCCTATGGCTACACCTTC.